These 20 T cell receptor beta chains were sequenced from one sample in a study of control samples from healthy donors and cancer patients. The assay was immunoSEQ multiplex PCR, and TCRdb's table has in-frame clones only and misses some. The data hold about 120,000 clones, with around 92% observed a single time. The specimen sequenced was blood. These receptors originate from a woman aged 50 to 60 in good health.

The rearrangement uses TRBV27 and TRBJ2-2, with D tentatively TRBD1 or TRBD2 (5 bases each). In germline, CDR1 is MNHEY, CDR2 SMNVEV (reference sequence). The CDR3 loop spans 14 amino acids. Between the trimmed V and J ends, which lost 4 bases and 7 bases, there was a span of 13 bases. The CDR3 loop reads CASSSGTLDGELFF. CDR3 nucleotide sequence: TGTGCCAGCAGTTCCGGGACGCTGGACGGGGAGCTGTTTTTT.

The genes are TRBV19 and TRBJ1-6; D ambiguous. The CDR3 length is 13 residues. In germline, CDR1 is LNHDA, CDR2 SQIVND (reference sequence). V was shortened by 3 bases and J by 5 bases, with 5 bases between the two germline ends. The CDR3 is CASSIGHNSPLHF. As DNA, the CDR3 is TGTGCCAGTAGTATTGGCCATAATTCACCCCTCCACTTT.

V is TRBV7-2 and J is TRBJ2-6, with D unclear. The V gene's germline CDR1 is SGHTA and CDR2 FQGNSA. V dropped 4 bases and J dropped 0 bases, with 4 bases sitting between them. This CDR3 has 14 residues. The DNA of the CDR3 is TGTGCCAGCAGCTCGAACTCTGGGGCCAACGTCCTGACTTTC. Translating it yields CASSSNSGANVLTF.

The chain links TRBV11-2 to TRBJ1-2; D is unresolved. Per germline, CDR1 SGHAT and CDR2 FQNNGV. V was shortened by 2 bases and J by 8 bases, with 18 bases between the two germline ends. The CDR3 spans 15 residues. The CDR3 DNA sequence: TGTGCCAGCAGCTTACCCCCCGGGATACGAGGCGGCTACACCTTC. Its translation is CASSLPPGIRGGYTF.

V and J are TRBV11-3 and TRBJ1-1; D uncertain. This CDR3 is built from 14 residues. The germline CDR1 and CDR2 sequences are SGHNT and YENEEA. V lost 4 bases and J 4 bases, leaving 13 bases between the germline ends. CDR3 coding DNA: TGTGCCAGCAGCTCCGGGTTAGAAGCCACTGAAGCTTTCTTT. This codes for CASSSGLEATEAFF. Complete variable domain (other parts from reference TRBV11-3 and TRBJ1-1): EAGVVQSPRYKIIEKKQPVAFWCNPISGHNTLYWYLQNLGQGPELLIRYENEEAVDDSQLPKDRFSAERLKGVDSTLKIQPAELGDSAVYLCASSSGLEATEAFFGQGTRLTVV.

V and J are TRBV3-1 (or the pseudogene TRBV3-2) and TRBJ2-2, with unresolved D. Germline CDR1 LGHDT, CDR2 YNNKEL (reference sequence). The CDR3 consists of 14 residues. V gave up 5 bases and J gave up 0 bases, with 7 bases separating them. The chain's CDR3 is CASSSRSNTGELFF. The DNA of the CDR3 is TGTGCCAGCAGCTCCCGGTCGAACACCGGGGAGCTGTTTTTT.

The chain employs TRBV12-3 or TRBV12-4 and TRBJ2-5, with D unclear. Trimming left V 3 bases short and J 2 bases short, with 7 bases between. This CDR3 region has 13 residues. CDR3 nucleotide sequence: TGTGCCAGCAGTTTCGTACGGCAAGAGACCCAGTACTTC. It translates to CASSFVRQETQYF.

The genes are TRBV7-9 and TRBJ2-1, with 13 bases lining up with TRBD2. With 2 bases clipped from V and 6 bases from J, the junction kept 4 bases outside the gene matches. Germline CDR1 and CDR2: SEHNR and FQNEAQ (reference sequence). The CDR3 totals 16 residues. The CDR3 nucleotides are TGTGCCAGCAGCTTACAACTAGCGGGAGGGCCCAATGAGCAGTTCTTC. Its translation: CASSLQLAGGPNEQFF.

The count of this clone is one. The CDR3 loop reads CASRIAGQSYNEQFF. Here the CDR3 DNA reads TGCGCCAGCAGGATTGCGGGCCAATCCTACAATGAGCAGTTCTTC. V usage is TRBV5-1 and J usage is TRBJ2-1; D might be TRBD2 (5 bases). Germline V lookup: CDR1 SGHRS, CDR2 YFSETQ. The ends were cut back, 5 bases at V and 1 base at J, with 13 bases in the middle. This CDR3 spans 15 amino acids.

The genes are TRBV27 and TRBJ2-1; TRBD2 is a possible D gene (5 bases). This CDR3 comprises 17 residues. Deletions cut 3 bases from V and 1 base from J, with 16 bases between. Germline CDR1 reads MNHEY; CDR2 reads SMNVEV (reference sequence). CDR3 protein: CASSFFLLEGSYNEQFF. In DNA, the CDR3 is TGTGCCAGCAGTTTTTTTTTGCTAGAGGGTTCCTACAATGAGCAGTTCTTC.

This chain links TRBV29-1 with TRBJ1-2; TRBD1 matches 12 bases. The CDR3 is 17 residues long. Trimming took 0 bases from V and 3 from J; bases not matched to a gene: 8. Germline values: CDR1 SQVTM, CDR2 ANQGSEA. CDR3 nucleotides: TGCAGCGTTGAAGACCCCGGGACAGGGGGCTCCTACTATGGCTACACCTTC. Translation: CSVEDPGTGGSYYGYTF.

The table lists this clone with a few counts. The chain uses TRBV7-9 and TRBJ2-7; 11 nucleotides agree with TRBD1. The CDR3 contains 17 residues. Trimming took 5 bases from V and 6 from J; bases not matched to a gene: 15. Germline CDR1 SEHNR, CDR2 FQNEAQ (reference sequence). This chain's CDR3 is CASSPRSGQGVPSEQYF. CDR3 DNA: TGTGCCAGCAGCCCCCGATCGGGACAGGGGGTCCCTTCCGAGCAGTACTTC.

This chain uses TRBV7-9 with TRBJ1-2; D is perhaps TRBD1 (6 bases). CDR1 is SEHNR and CDR2 is FQNEAQ in the germline V gene (reference sequence). The V and J ends lost 4 bases and 1 base respectively, with 13 bases between them. The CDR3 sequence is 15 residues long. CDR3 amino acids: CASSYGQYHNYGYTF. The CDR3 DNA sequence: TGTGCCAGCAGCTATGGACAGTACCATAACTATGGCTACACCTTC.

The CDR3 DNA follows: TGCGCCAGCATCGGGCGATCAGGGTGCGGCTACACCTTC. Translated: CASIGRSGCGYTF. The chain employs TRBV10-1 and TRBJ1-2; D might be TRBD1 (5 bases). The CDR3 runs 13 residues. CDR1 and CDR2 (germline): WNHNN, SYGVQD (reference sequence). Between the trimmed V and J ends, which lost 7 bases and 8 bases, there was a span of 17 bases.

This chain links TRBV18 with TRBJ1-4; D remains unclear. Trimming removed 3 bases from V and 7 bases from J, with 21 bases in between. Germline CDR1 reads KGHSH; CDR2 reads LQKENI. This CDR3 region has 17 residues. The CDR3 region has the DNA TGTGCCAGCTCACCTCCTAACGAGCGGGTATTGGGTGAAAAACTGTTTTTT. It is translated as CASSPPNERVLGEKLFF.

The chain links TRBV28 to TRBJ1-3, with no clear D. Trimming left V 5 bases short and J 2 bases short, with 7 bases between. The CDR3 is 13 amino acids. Germline V gene sequence: CDR1 MDHEN, CDR2 SYDVKM. The CDR3 is CASSTRPGNTIYF. As DNA, the CDR3 is TGTGCCAGCAGTACCCGCCCTGGAAACACCATATATTTT. The whole variable domain, filled in from reference TRBV28 and TRBJ1-3, reads DVKVTQSSRYLVKRTGEKVFLECVQDMDHENMFWYRQDPGLGLRLIYFSYDVKMKEKGDIPEGYSVSREKKERFSLILESASTNQTSMYLCASSTRPGNTIYFGEGSWLTVV.

The rearrangement uses TRBV5-1 and TRBJ1-1; D gene ambiguous. The CDR3 extends over 14 amino acids. The V gene's germline CDR1 is SGHRS and CDR2 YFSETQ. V was trimmed by 0 bases and J by 4 bases, leaving 10 bases between them. This CDR3 reads CASSLGQYTTEAFF. In DNA form, the CDR3 reads TGCGCCAGCAGCTTGGGGCAGTATACCACTGAAGCTTTCTTT.

The gene calls are TRBV5-8 and TRBJ1-1; D perhaps matches TRBD1 (6 bases). The CDR3 loop spans 15 amino acids. CDR1 and CDR2 (germline): SGHTS, YDEGEE. The ends were cut back, 5 bases at V and 0 bases at J, with 14 bases in the middle. Written as DNA, the CDR3 is TGTGCCAGCAGGCGGACACAGGGTATGAACACTGAAGCTTTCTTT. It specifies CASRRTQGMNTEAFF. Based on the CDR3 plus reference TRBV5-8 and TRBJ1-1, the full variable domain is EAGVTQSPTHLIKTRGQQATLRCSPISGHTSVYWYQQALGLGLQFLLWYDEGEERNRGNFPPRFSGRQFPNYSSELNVNALELEDSALYLCASRRTQGMNTEAFFGQGTRLTVV.

In its sample, this clone was seen once. The chain couples TRBV5-1 to TRBJ1-2; tentatively, D is TRBD1 (5 bases). The CDR3 is 15 residues long. Trimming removed 4 bases from V and 6 bases from J, with 19 bases in between. Germline-derived CDR1 and CDR2 are SGHRS and YFSETQ. Here the CDR3 DNA reads TGCGCCAGCAGCCGTCTCGGGAGTGAGGGGAATGGCTACACCTTC. It is translated as CASSRLGSEGNGYTF.

This clone was counted only a few times. This chain connects TRBV6-6 to TRBJ1-5; the D gene is possibly TRBD1 (5 bases). The V gene lost 0 bases and the J gene lost 2 bases, with 8 bases spanning the gap. The CDR3 runs 15 residues. From germline, CDR1 is MNHNY and CDR2 SVGAGI (reference sequence). The CDR3 sequence is CASSYSRDGNQPQHF. The CDR3 coding sequence is TGTGCCAGCAGTTACTCGAGGGACGGCAATCAGCCCCAGCATTTT.